This T cell receptor (beta chain) emerged from a study of cytomegalovirus exposure and HLA in healthy donors. 13 Jbeta primers and 60 Vbeta primers were used for the PCR. The repertoire was sequenced with immunoSEQ multiplex PCR; TCRdb's copy has only in-frame clones and lacks some. This table holds roughly 190,000 clones, roughly 70% found once. Germline CDR1 SEHNR, CDR2 FQNEAQ (reference sequence). The CDR3 is 16 amino acids. V trimming: 2 bases; J trimming: 3 bases; junction bases outside the gene matches: 8. Findings of the study overall: Previously analyzed data showed that most TCR beta V segments were productive at a frequency of about 87% or about 30%. In presence/absence analyses, roughly uniform sequencing depth across donors was assumed. Accurate predictions that matched the HLA-A and HLA-B alleles of most subjects were reportedly made from TCR beta sequences. It was reportedly the case that the classifier diagnosed cytomegalovirus status with high specificity and sensitivity.

This clone has just a few counts. Its antigen remains unidentified. This receptor was taken from a woman between 25 and 40 years old in good health and CMV-seronegative. Sequenced input: PBMCs. The rearrangement joins TRBV7-9 to TRBJ2-7, with TRBD1 identical over 9 bases. This CDR3 is CASSLLGQGSYYEQYF. The CDR3 nucleotides read TGTGCCAGCAGCTTATTGGGACAGGGTTCTTACTACGAGCAGTACTTC.